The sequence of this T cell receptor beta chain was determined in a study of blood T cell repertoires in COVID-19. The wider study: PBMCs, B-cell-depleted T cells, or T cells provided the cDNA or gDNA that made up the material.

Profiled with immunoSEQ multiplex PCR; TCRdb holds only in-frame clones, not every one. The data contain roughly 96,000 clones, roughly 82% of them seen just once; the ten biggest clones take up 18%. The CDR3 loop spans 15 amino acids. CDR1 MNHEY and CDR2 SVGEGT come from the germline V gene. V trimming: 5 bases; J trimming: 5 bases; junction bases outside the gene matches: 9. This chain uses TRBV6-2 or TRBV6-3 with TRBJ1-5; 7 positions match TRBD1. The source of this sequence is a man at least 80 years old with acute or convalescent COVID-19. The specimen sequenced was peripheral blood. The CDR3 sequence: CASSTDRSAYQPQHF. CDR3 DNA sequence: TGTGCCAGCAGTACGGACAGGAGCGCTTATCAGCCCCAGCATTTT.